A selection of T cell receptor beta chains follows, all from one sample in a study of T-cell memory formation after mild COVID-19. TCRdb used MiXCR to reprocess the 5' RACE reads, holding one entry per CDR3 protein. The data contain approximately 300,000 distinct CDR3 sequences, 8% to 10% of them singletons. What was sequenced was PBMCs or a T cell subset sorted from them (not recorded which). The receptors derive from a man aged 18 to 29 who had mild COVID-19 (a few samples of this study predate the infection). Cell type and time point are not known. Each CDR3 is given with its conserved first and last residue. The D gene is left open where the match is weak. Clone size appears in some rows only: once, few, many, or a class for an expanded clone.

d_call clone_size cdr3_length j_call v_call cdr3_nt cdr3_aa
- - 14 TRBJ1-2 TRBV7-9 TGTGCCAGCAGCTTAGTCGCAGCCTTCTATGGCTACACCTTC CASSLVAAFYGYTF
- few 14 TRBJ2-3 TRBV7-6 TGTGCCAGCAGCTTACTCGTGGGCACAGATACGCAGTATTTT CASSLLVGTDTQYF
- few 14 TRBJ1-1 TRBV7-3 TGTGCCAGCAGCCATTCGGGGAGAGGGGATGAAGCTTTCTTT CASSHSGRGDEAFF
- - 14 TRBJ1-4 TRBV12-5 TGTGCTAGTGGATCGGCGGCCCGATATGAAAAACTGTTTTTT CASGSAARYEKLFF
- - 12 TRBJ1-1 TRBV7-2 TGTGCCAGCAGCTTAGAGCAGGGGAGGGCTTTCTTT CASSLEQGRAFF
TRBD2 many 14 TRBJ2-5 TRBV7-2 TGTGCCAGCAGCCCGGGACTAGCCCAAGAGACCCAGTACTTC CASSPGLAQETQYF
- few 15 TRBJ2-2 TRBV7-2 TGTGCCAGCAGCGAGGGGACGGTGAACACCGGGGAGCTGTTTTTT CASSEGTVNTGELFF
TRBD1 - 15 TRBJ1-6 TRBV7-9 TGTGCCAGCAGCTTAGCGGCAGGGGGCGATTCACCCCTCCACTTT CASSLAAGGDSPLHF
- few 12 TRBJ1-2 TRBV18 TGTGCCAGCTCACAGGAGGGGTCTGGCTACACCTTC CASSQEGSGYTF
- - 15 TRBJ1-1 TRBV5-4 TGTGCCAGCAGCTTGGGACTCTCATCCTACACTGAAGCTTTCTTT CASSLGLSSYTEAFF
TRBD2 few 16 TRBJ2-4 TRBV29-1 TGCAGCGCGGTAGCGGGGGGGCCTTTTGCCAAAAACATTCAGTACTTC CSAVAGGPFAKNIQYF
- few 14 TRBJ2-3 TRBV19 TGTGCCAGTAGTAGACAGACGGGCACAGATACGCAGTATTTT CASSRQTGTDTQYF
- - 12 TRBJ2-5 TRBV18 TGTGCCAGCTCAATGTACCAAGAGACCCAGTACTTC CASSMYQETQYF
- few 15 TRBJ2-3 TRBV5-1 TGCGCCAGCAGCTCTACAGGCTCAGACACAGATACGCAGTATTTT CASSSTGSDTDTQYF
- many 16 TRBJ2-3 TRBV7-9 TGTGCCAGCAGCTTACCCCACTTCCCCCCGGGGGATACGCAGTATTTT CASSLPHFPPGDTQYF
TRBD1 - 18 TRBJ2-5 TRBV7-9 TGTGCCAGCAGCTCTATTCTGGACAGGGGGAACCTAGGGGAGACCCAGTACTTC CASSSILDRGNLGETQYF
- - 14 TRBJ1-2 TRBV5-8 TGTGCCAGCAGCTTGGTCGCGGGGACGTATGGCTACACCTTC CASSLVAGTYGYTF
- few 14 TRBJ2-2 TRBV6-5 TGTGCCAGCAGTGTAGCTTCGAACACCGGGGAGCTGTTTTTT CASSVASNTGELFF
- many 14 TRBJ2-2 TRBV11-2 TGTGCCAGCAGCTTAGGGGGTGGCACCGGGGAGCTGTTTTTT CASSLGGGTGELFF
TRBD1 few 14 TRBJ1-2 TRBV27 TGTGCCAGCAGAAGACGCGGGACAGGGAACGGCTACACCTTC CASRRRGTGNGYTF
TRBD2 - 15 TRBJ2-3 TRBV7-2 TGTGCCAGCAGGCGATCTAGCGGGTCCACAGATACGCAGTATTTT CASRRSSGSTDTQYF
- - 13 TRBJ1-1 TRBV11-1 TGTGCCAGCCACGAACAGATGAACACTGAAGCTTTCTTT CASHEQMNTEAFF
- many 14 TRBJ2-5 TRBV7-9 TGTGCCAGCAGCTACGGACAGTCCCAAGAGACCCAGTACTTC CASSYGQSQETQYF
- - 14 TRBJ2-2 TRBV14 TGTGCCAGCAGCCACCTGGACCCGACCGGGGAGCTGTTTTTT CASSHLDPTGELFF
- few 13 TRBJ2-7 TRBV6-5 TGTGCCAGCAGTTCCGCGGGCGAGTACGAGCAGTACTTC CASSSAGEYEQYF
- - 13 TRBJ1-2 TRBV5-1 TGCGCCAGCAGCATCGCGTTTAACTATGGCTACACCTTC CASSIAFNYGYTF